This TCR beta chain emerged from a study of T cell changes during pregnancy in multiple sclerosis (dated by TCRdb to about 2019). Describing the broader study: The study looked at changes in the T cell repertoire across pregnancy in women with multiple sclerosis.

In the germline V gene, CDR1 corresponds to MDHEN and CDR2 to SYDVKM. Ends trimmed: V by 4 bases, J by 0 bases; bases unmatched to a gene: 6. The CDR3 has 16 amino acids, counting the end cysteine and phenylalanine. Only CDR3 DNA is held: 48 bases, read in frame from base 1. As for this clone: The specificity of this receptor is unknown. One base away there is no much larger clone; base qualities are not given.

The library came from the immunoSEQ multiplex PCR assay. TCRdb mirrors the immuneACCESS table, restricted to in-frame sequences. Some clones are absent from its copies; in checked studies, under half trace to an unresolved V gene, and the reason for the others is unknown. The sample yields over 90,000 clones; 92% were counted once. The ten largest clones capture 0.8% to 1% of the sample. The V and J segments used are TRBV28 and TRBJ2-7; TRBD1 agrees with 10 junctional bases. The receptor's source is a female donor with multiple sclerosis, enrolled in a pregnancy study. Source: peripheral blood, taken after pregnancy. CDR3 reads: CASSSWGQGSSYEQYF. Read as DNA, the sequence is TGTGCCAGCAGTTCTTGGGGACAGGGGAGCTCCTACGAGCAGTACTTC. Outside the CDR3, residues come from the reference TRBV28 and TRBJ2-7 proteins, so the full variable domain is: DVKVTQSSRYLVKRTGEKVFLECVQDMDHENMFWYRQDPGLGLRLIYFSYDVKMKEKGDIPEGYSVSREKKERFSLILESASTNQTSMYLCASSSWGQGSSYEQYFGPGTRLTVT.